In this sample, the clone carrying this T cell receptor (beta chain) turned up a few times. TCRdb's table, derived via immunoSEQ multiplex PCR, lists solely in-frame clones and lacks some. The sample records 12,000 or so clones, 65% to 90% being singletons. This specimen belongs to a study of technical replicates of blood from a handful of donors. The CDR3 is made up of 12 amino acids. CDR1 is MNHEY, CDR2 SVGAGI, per germline. The V and J ends lost 6 bases and 4 bases respectively, with 9 bases between them. V gene TRBV6-5 combines with J gene TRBJ1-2, with D possibly matching TRBD1 (6 bases). The TCR was taken from a human donor in good health. Sequencing used PBMCs. The CDR3 protein is CASSDRFYGYTF. The CDR3 nucleotides are TGTGCCAGCAGCGACAGGTTCTATGGCTACACCTTC.